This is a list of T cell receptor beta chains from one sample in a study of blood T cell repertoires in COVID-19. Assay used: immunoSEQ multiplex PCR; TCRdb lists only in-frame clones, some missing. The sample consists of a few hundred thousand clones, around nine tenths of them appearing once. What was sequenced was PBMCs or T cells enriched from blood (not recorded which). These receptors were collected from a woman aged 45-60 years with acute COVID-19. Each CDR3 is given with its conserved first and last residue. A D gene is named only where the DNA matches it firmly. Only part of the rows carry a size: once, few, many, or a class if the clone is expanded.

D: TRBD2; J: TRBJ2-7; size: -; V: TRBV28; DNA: TGTGCCAGCAGTTTACCCGTGGGTGCGACTAGCGGGAGGACCTACGAGCAGTACTTC; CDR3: CASSLPVGATSGRTYEQYF
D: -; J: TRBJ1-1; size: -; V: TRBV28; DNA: TGTGCCAGCAGTCCGGGACAAAACACTGAAGCTTTCTTT; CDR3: CASSPGQNTEAFF
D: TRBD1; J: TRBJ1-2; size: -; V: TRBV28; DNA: TGTGCCAGCAGAACAGGGGGATATGGCTACACCTTC; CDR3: CASRTGGYGYTF
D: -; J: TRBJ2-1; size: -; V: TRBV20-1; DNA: TGCAGTGCTAGGCGGACTGCGGAGCAGTTCTTC; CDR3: CSARRTAEQFF
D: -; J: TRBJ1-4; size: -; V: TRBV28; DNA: TGTGCCAGCAGTTCGCTCAATGAGGGGGTGGAGGAAAAACTGTTTTTT; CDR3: CASSSLNEGVEEKLFF
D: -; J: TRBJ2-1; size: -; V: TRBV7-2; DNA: TGTGCCAGCAGCCGGGGTTCCTACAATGAGCAGTTCTTC; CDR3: CASSRGSYNEQFF
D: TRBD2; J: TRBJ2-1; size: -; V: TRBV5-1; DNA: TGCGCCAGCACCTTGGGTAGCGGGAGCTACAATGAGCAGTTCTTC; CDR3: CASTLGSGSYNEQFF
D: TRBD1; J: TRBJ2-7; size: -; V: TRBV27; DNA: TGTGCCAGCAAGTCGGGACAGGCCTACGAGCAGTACTTC; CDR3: CASKSGQAYEQYF
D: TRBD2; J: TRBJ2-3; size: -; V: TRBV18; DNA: TGTGCCAGCTCACCGGGGACTAGCGGGATCGCAGATACGCAGTATTTT; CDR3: CASSPGTSGIADTQYF
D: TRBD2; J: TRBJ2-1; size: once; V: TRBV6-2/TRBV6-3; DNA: TGTGCCAGCAGTTACCGTCCCGGGACTATTTACAATGAGCAGTTCTTC; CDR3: CASSYRPGTIYNEQFF
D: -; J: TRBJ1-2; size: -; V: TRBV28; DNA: TGTGCCAGCAGTTTAACGACGGGGGAGTGGGGCTACACCTTC; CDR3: CASSLTTGEWGYTF
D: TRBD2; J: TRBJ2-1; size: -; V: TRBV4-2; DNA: TGTGCCAGCAGCCAAGTATCAGCGGGAGGATTCTACAATGAGCAGTTCTTC; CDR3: CASSQVSAGGFYNEQFF
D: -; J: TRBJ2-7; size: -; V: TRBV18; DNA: TGTGCCAGCTCACCAAACTACGGGTACGAGCAGTACTTC; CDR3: CASSPNYGYEQYF
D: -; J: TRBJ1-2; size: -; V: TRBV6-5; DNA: TGTGCCAGCAGTCGGACCAGGGAAAACTATGGCTACACCTTC; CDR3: CASSRTRENYGYTF
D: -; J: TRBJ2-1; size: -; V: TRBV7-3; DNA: TGTGCCAGCAGCTTTGGCGGCGGGAAGTGGGGTGAGCAGTTCTTC; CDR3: CASSFGGGKWGEQFF